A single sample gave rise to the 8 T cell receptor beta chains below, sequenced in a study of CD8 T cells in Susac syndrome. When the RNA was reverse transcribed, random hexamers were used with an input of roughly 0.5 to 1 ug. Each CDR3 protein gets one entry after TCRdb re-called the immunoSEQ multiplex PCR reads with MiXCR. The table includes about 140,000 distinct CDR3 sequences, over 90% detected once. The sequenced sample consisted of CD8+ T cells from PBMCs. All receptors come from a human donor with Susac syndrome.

The chain's CDR3 is CASSLRDNSYEQYF. CDR3 sequence (DNA): TGTGCCAGCAGTTTACGGGACAACTCCTACGAGCAGTACTTC. The chain is built from TRBV28 and TRBJ2-7, with D possibly matching TRBD1 (6 bases). From germline, CDR1 is MDHEN and CDR2 SYDVKM. The CDR3 is 14 residues long. Trimming stripped 2 bases from V and 0 bases from J, with 8 bases between.

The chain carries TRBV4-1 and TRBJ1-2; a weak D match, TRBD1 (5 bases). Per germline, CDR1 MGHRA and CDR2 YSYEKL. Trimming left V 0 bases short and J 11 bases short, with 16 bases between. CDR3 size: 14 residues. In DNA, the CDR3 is TGCGCCAGCAGCCAAGAAAAGGGGCCATCCGGATACACCTTC. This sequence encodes CASSQEKGPSGYTF.

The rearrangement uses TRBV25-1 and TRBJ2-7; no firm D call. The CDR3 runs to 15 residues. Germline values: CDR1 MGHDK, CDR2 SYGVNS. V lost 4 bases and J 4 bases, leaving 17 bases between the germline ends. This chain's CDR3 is CASSGFSWVAYEQYF. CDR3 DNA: TGTGCCAGCAGTGGTTTTAGTTGGGTAGCTTACGAGCAGTACTTC.

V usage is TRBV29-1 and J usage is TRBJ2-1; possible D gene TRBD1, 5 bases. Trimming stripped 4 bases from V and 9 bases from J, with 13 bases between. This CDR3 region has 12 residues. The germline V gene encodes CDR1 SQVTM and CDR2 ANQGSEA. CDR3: CSVVTSDSEQFF. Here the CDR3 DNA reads TGCAGCGTTGTCACTTCAGACAGTGAGCAGTTCTTC.

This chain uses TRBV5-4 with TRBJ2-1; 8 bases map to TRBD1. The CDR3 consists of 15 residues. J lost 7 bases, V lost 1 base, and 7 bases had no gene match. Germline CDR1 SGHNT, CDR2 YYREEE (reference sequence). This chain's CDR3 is CASSLSYQGANEQFF. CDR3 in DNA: TGTGCCAGCAGCTTGAGTTATCAGGGGGCGAATGAGCAGTTCTTC.

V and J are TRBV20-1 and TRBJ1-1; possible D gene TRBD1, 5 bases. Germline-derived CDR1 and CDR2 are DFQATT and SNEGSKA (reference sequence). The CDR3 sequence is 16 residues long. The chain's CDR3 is CRGLKGPSAGNTEAFF. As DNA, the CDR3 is TGCAGGGGTTTGAAGGGACCGTCGGCGGGGAACACTGAAGCTTTCTTT.

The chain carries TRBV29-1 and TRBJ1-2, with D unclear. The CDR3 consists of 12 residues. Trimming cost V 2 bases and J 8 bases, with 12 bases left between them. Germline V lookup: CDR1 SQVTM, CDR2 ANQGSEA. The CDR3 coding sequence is TGCAGCGTTGAATCGGGCTTAGCGGGCTACACCTTC. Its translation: CSVESGLAGYTF.

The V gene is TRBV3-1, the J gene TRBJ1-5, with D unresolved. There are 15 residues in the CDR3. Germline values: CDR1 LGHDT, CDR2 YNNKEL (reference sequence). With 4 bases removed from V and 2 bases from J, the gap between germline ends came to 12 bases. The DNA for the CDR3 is TGTGCCAGCAGCCGAAAGGGCGATGGCAATCAGCCCCAGCATTTT. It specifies CASSRKGDGNQPQHF.